The sequence of this T cell receptor beta chain was determined in a study of cytomegalovirus exposure and HLA in healthy donors. Turning to this clone: The antigen remains undetermined.

The repertoire was sequenced with immunoSEQ multiplex PCR; TCRdb's copy has only in-frame clones and lacks some. The sample contains under 200,000 clones, roughly 91% of which appear only once. This CDR3 comprises 15 residues. Germline loops: CDR1 MNHEY, CDR2 SMNVEV (reference sequence). Germline trimming cut 5 bases from V and 1 base from J; bases unmatched to any gene: 4. Findings and caveats of the study: Listed as cytomegalovirus-associated were 170 or so TCR beta chains. Confirmation was obtained in vitro that three CMV-associated chains are specific for CMV antigens.

The receptor comes from a woman younger than 30 in good health and CMV-seropositive. Sequencing used PBMCs. The gene calls are TRBV27 and TRBJ2-1; TRBD1 matches 8 bases. The CDR3 bases are TGTGCCAGCAGTACAGGGGGTGGGTCCTACAATGAGCAGTTCTTC. Translated: CASSTGGGSYNEQFF.